This record looks at one TCR beta chain sequence and its context. The germline V and J ends were trimmed by 3 bases and 11 bases, with 16 bases remaining between them. Germline V gene sequence: CDR1 SGHTA, CDR2 FQGNSA. This CDR3 is built from 13 residues. The source of the sample is a study of shared clonotypes between healthy human individuals. The data were produced by immunoSEQ multiplex PCR, yet TCRdb's version contains in-frame clones alone and is incomplete. This sample has roughly 2 million clones; around 95% occur once, and the top ten carry more than 0.1%. Sequenced: naive CD4+ T cells sorted from blood. As for subset: CD45RA+ positively selected. This chain uses TRBV7-2 with TRBJ1-1; D not certain. The sequence was collected from a young man in good health. In DNA, the CDR3 is TGTGCCAGCAGCTTGGGTCCTCAGAGGCCGGCTTTCTTT. Translated: CASSLGPQRPAFF.